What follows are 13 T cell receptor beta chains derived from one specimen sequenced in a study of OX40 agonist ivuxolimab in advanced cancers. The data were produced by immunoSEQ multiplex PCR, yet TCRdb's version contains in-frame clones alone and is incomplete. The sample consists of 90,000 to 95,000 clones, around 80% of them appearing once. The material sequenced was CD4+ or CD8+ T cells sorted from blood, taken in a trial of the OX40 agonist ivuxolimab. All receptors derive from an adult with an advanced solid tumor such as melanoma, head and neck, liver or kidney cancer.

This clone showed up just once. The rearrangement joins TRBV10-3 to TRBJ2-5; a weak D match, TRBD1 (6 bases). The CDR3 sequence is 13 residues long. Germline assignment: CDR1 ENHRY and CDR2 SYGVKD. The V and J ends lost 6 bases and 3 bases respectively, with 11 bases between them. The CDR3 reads CAISPGDKETQYF. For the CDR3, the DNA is TGTGCCATCAGCCCCGGGGACAAAGAGACCCAGTACTTC.

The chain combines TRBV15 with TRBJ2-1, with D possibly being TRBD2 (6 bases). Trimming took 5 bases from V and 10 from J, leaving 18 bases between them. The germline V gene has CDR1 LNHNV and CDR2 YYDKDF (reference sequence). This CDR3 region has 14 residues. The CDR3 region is CATSPQVASGEQFF. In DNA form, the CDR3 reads TGTGCCACCAGCCCTCAAGTGGCGAGCGGGGAGCAGTTCTTC.

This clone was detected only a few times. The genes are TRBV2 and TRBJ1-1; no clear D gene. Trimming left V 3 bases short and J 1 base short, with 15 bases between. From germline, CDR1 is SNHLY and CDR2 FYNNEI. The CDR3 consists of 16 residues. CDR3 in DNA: TGTGCCAGCAGTGATGGGTCATGGGGTACGAACACTGAAGCTTTCTTT. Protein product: CASSDGSWGTNTEAFF.

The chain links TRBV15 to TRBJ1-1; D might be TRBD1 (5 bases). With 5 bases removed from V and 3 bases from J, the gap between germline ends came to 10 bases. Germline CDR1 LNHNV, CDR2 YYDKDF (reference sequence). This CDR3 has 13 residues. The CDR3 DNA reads TGTGCCACCAGCGACAGAAAAGACACTGAAGCTTTCTTT. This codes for CATSDRKDTEAFF.

CDR3 nucleotides: TGTGCCAGCAGCCAGGAGGAGAGATCGAACACCGGGGAGCTGTTTTTT. This translates into CASSQEERSNTGELFF. The chain has TRBV4-2 and TRBJ2-2; maybe TRBD2 (5 bases). In germline, CDR1 is LGHNA, CDR2 YNFKEQ. With 3 bases removed from V and 0 bases from J, the gap between germline ends came to 11 bases. The CDR3 length is 16 residues.

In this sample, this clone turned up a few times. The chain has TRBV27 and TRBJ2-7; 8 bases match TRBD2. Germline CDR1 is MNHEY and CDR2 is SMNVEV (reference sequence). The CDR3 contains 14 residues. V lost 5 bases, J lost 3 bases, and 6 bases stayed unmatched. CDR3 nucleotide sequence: TGTGCCAGCAGTCGGGGGGGTACCCACTACGAGCAGTACGTC. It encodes CASSRGGTHYEQYV.

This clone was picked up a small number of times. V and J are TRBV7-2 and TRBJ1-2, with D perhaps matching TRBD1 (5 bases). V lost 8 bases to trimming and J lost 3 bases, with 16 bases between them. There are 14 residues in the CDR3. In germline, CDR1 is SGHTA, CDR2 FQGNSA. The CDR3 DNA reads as TGTGCCAGCTCTGGGGGGAGGGGCGACTATGGCTACACCTTC. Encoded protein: CASSGGRGDYGYTF.

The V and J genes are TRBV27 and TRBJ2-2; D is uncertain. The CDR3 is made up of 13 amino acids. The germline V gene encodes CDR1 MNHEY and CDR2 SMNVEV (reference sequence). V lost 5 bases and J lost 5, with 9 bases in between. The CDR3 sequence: CASSTRVTGELFF. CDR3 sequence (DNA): TGTGCCAGCAGTACCCGTGTGACCGGGGAGCTGTTTTTT.

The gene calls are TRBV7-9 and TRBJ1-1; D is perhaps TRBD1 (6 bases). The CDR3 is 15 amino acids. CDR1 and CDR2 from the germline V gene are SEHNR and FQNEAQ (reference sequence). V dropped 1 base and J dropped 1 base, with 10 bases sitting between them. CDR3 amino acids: CASSLGGAWNTEAFF. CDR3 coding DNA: TGTGCCAGCAGCTTAGGGGGGGCTTGGAACACTGAAGCTTTCTTT.

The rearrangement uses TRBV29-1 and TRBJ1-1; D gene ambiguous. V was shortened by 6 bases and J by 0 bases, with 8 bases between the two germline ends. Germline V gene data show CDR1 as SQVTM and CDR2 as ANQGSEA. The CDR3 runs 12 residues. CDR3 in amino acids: CSVGGMNTEAFF. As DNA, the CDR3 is TGCAGCGTAGGCGGAATGAACACTGAAGCTTTCTTT. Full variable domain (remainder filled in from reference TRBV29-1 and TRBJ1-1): SAVISQKPSRDICQRGTSLTIQCQVDSQVTMMFWYRQQPGQSLTLIATANQGSEATYESGFVIDKFPISRPNLTFSTLTVSNMSPEDSSIYLCSVGGMNTEAFFGQGTRLTVV.

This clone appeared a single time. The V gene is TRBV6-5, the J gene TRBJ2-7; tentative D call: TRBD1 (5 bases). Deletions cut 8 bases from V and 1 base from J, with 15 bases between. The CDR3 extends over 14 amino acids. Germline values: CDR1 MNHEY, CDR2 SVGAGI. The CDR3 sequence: CASVLGAGSYEQYF. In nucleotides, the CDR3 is TGTGCCAGCGTCTTAGGGGCCGGGTCCTACGAGCAGTACTTC.

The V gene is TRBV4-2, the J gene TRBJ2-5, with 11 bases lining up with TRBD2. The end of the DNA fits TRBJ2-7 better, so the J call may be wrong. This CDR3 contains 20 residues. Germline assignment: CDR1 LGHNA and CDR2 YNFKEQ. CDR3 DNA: TGTGCCAGCAGCCAAGCCAACCCGTGGGCTAGCGGGGGGATCTCCTACGAGCAGTACTTC. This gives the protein CASSQANPWASGGISYEQYF.

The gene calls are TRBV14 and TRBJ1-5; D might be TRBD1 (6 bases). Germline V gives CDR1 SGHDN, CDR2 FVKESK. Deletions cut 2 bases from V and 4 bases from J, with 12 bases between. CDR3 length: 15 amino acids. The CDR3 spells CASSQTAGANQPQHF. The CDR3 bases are TGTGCCAGCAGCCAAACGGCAGGGGCAAATCAGCCCCAGCATTTT.